These 5 T cell receptor beta chains came from one sample sequenced in a study of OX40 agonist ivuxolimab in advanced cancers. Some clones are missing from TCRdb's copy, which holds only in-frame ones; the method was immunoSEQ multiplex PCR. The sample consists of around 60,000 clones, 86% of them appearing once. Sequences were derived from CD4+ or CD8+ T cells sorted from blood, sampled in a trial of the OX40 agonist ivuxolimab. Source of these receptors: an adult with an advanced solid tumor such as melanoma, head and neck, liver or kidney cancer.

This chain links TRBV27 with TRBJ2-1; D call uncertain. The CDR3 contains 13 residues. Deletions cut 5 bases from V and 6 bases from J, with 11 bases between. Germline CDR1 reads MNHEY; CDR2 reads SMNVEV (reference sequence). The CDR3 protein is CASSRSRINEQFF. For the CDR3, the DNA is TGTGCCAGCAGTCGATCTAGAATCAATGAGCAGTTCTTC.

This rearrangement joins TRBV7-2 to TRBJ2-7; D is undetermined. CDR3 length: 14 amino acids. Germline CDR1 reads SGHTA; CDR2 reads FQGNSA. V was clipped by 1 base and J by 1 base, with 8 bases between them. CDR3 coding DNA: TGTGCCAGCAGCTTAGACCCAAGATCCTACGAGCAGTACTTC. This translates into CASSLDPRSYEQYF.

Here the CDR3 reads CASSRTGGAYEQYF. DNA for the CDR3: TGTGCCAGCAGCCGGACAGGCGGCGCCTACGAGCAGTACTTC. The chain recombines TRBV27 with TRBJ2-7, with TRBD1 identical over 7 bases. The germline V gene has CDR1 MNHEY and CDR2 SMNVEV (reference sequence). The CDR3 runs to 14 residues. V was pared by 6 bases and J by 2 bases, with 7 bases of the junction left unmatched.

The V call is TRBV7-2, the J call TRBJ2-3; D is unclear. The CDR3 runs to 12 residues. The V and J ends lost 3 bases and 3 bases respectively, with 4 bases between them. The germline V gene has CDR1 SGHTA and CDR2 FQGNSA. The DNA of the CDR3 is TGTGCCAGCAGCTTTCAAACAGATACGCAGTATTTT. The encoded protein is CASSFQTDTQYF.

The chain is built from TRBV10-3 and TRBJ2-3; D ambiguous. The ends were cut back, 8 bases at V and 0 bases at J, with 12 bases in the middle. Germline V CDR1 and CDR2: ENHRY, SYGVKD. CDR3 size: 14 residues. Here the CDR3 DNA reads TGTGCCATCTGCCGGGCCATGAGCACAGATACGCAGTATTTT. Its protein is CAICRAMSTDTQYF.